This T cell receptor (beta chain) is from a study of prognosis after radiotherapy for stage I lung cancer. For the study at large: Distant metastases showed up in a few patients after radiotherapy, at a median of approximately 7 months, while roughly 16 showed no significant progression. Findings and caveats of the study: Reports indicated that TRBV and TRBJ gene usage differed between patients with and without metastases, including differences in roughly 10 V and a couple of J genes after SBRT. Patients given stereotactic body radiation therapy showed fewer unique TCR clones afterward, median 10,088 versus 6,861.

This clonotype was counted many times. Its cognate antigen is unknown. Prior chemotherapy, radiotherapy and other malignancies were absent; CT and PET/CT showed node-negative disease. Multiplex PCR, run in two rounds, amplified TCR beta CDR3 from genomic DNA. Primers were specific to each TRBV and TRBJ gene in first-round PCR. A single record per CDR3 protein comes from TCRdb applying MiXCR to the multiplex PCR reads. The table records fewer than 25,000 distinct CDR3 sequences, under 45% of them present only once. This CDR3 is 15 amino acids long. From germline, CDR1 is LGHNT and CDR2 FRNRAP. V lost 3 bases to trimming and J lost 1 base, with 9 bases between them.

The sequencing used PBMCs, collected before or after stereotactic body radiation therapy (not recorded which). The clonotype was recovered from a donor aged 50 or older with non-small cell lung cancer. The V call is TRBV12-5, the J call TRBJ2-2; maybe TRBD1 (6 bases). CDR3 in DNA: TGTGCTAGTGGTTTAAGGGGGTTGAACACCGGGGAGCTGTTTTTT. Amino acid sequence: CASGLRGLNTGELFF.